This entry describes one T cell receptor beta chain. The specificity of this receptor is unknown. No base quality values were provided; no much bigger clone lies one nucleotide off. This CDR3 is also generated by other DNA sequences in the sample. The data were taken from a study of blood T cell repertoires in COVID-19 (dated by TCRdb to the early 2020s). Describing the broader study: The collaborator samples originated in the United States, Italy and Spain and spanned the acute and convalescent phases of COVID-19. Nearly every sample came with metadata listing a de-identified subject ID, COVID-19 status, age in years and sex. The prospective study material was composed of cDNA or gDNA derived from T cells, B-cell-depleted T cells, or PBMCs. The repertoires were released in a freely available public database meant as a resource for research on the immune response to SARS-CoV-2. Where HLA class I and class II types were available, the types were taken from metadata supplied by the sample provider, not from assay-based typing. Deeply sampled blood TCRbeta repertoires from subjects exposed to, actively infected with, or recovered from COVID-19 were included in the dataset. The samples were drawn from two sources: the first 160 participants of the ongoing ImmuneRACE study, and 950 to 1,500 subjects contributed by 6 global collaborators. Here is what the overall study found, with its caveats: How much clinical and demographic metadata was included differed by source and by participant, and the metadata was provided uncurated.

Collaborating institutions collected whole blood in K2EDTA tubes following their own protocols. Collaborator samples were shipped for TCRbeta analysis as frozen whole blood, isolated PBMCs, or DNA extracted from either sample type. The CDR3 goes from the cysteine to the phenylalanine over 14 residues. The kept DNA is CDR3 alone, 42 bases in frame from the first base. For this chain, trimming is 0 bases at the V end and 7 bases at the J end, and the number of junction bases without a gene match is 5. CDR1 and CDR2, looked up from the germline V gene, are SGHVS and FQNEAQ. TCRbeta CDR3 regions were amplified from genomic DNA by means of the immunoSEQ Assay, a bias-controlled multiplex PCR. As for the authors' bioinformatics: Within the assay, amplification of reference gene primers was used to estimate how many nucleated cells each sample contained. To quantify the absolute abundance of each unique TCRbeta CDR3 rearrangement, sequence reads were collapsed and filtered. For each sample, productive Simpson clonality was calculated as the square root of Simpson's diversity index across productive rearrangements. TCRdb retrieved this table from immuneACCESS and kept in-frame rearrangements only. Not all clones are present; in checked studies, unresolved V genes account for under half, and no reason is known for the remainder. The D gene and trimming were derived from the DNA, and the V and J assignments and clone size from that table. The sample table holds 120,000 or so clones, of which about 83% were seen once. The ten largest account for about 5.4% of the sample.

This receptor chain uses TRBV7-8 and TRBJ1-2, and TRBD1 aligns with 7 junction nucleotides. The sample consisted of peripheral blood. The source is a man older than 75 with active or convalescent COVID-19. The CDR3 reads CASSLAQGGGGYTF. The nucleotide sequence is given as TGTGCCAGCAGCTTAGCCCAGGGGGGAGGTGGCTACACCTTC.